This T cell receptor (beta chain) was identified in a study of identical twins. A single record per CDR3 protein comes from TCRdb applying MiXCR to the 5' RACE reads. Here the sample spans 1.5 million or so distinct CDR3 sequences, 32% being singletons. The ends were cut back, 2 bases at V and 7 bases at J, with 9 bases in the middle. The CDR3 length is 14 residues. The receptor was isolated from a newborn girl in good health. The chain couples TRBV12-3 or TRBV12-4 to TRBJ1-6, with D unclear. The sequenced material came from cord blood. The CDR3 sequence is CASSLSPGNSPLHF. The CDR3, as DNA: TGTGCCAGCAGTTTAAGTCCGGGGAATTCACCCCTCCACTTT.